What follows are 3 T cell receptor beta chains derived from one specimen sequenced in a study of metastatic and nonmetastatic thyroid tumors. Every patient underwent thyroid surgery untreated. TCRdb re-called clones from the PCR reads using MiXCR. The sample comprises 25,000 to 35,000 clones, less than 30% of which are singletons, and 13% to 15% rests with the top ten. The sequencing input was blood. Receptors were obtained from a female donor with papillary thyroid cancer or a benign thyroid nodule (not recorded which). Some clones in this sample may be carry-over from other donors' samples.

This clone came up many times. The genes are TRBV30 and TRBJ1-2; D gene ambiguous. Germline V lookup: CDR1 GTSNPN, CDR2 SVGIG (reference sequence). The CDR3 has 13 amino acids. Trimming stripped 3 bases from V and 3 bases from J, with 11 bases between. The CDR3 DNA follows: TGTGCCTGGAGAAAAGGGAATCACTATGGCTACACCTTC. Translation gives CAWRKGNHYGYTF.

This clone showed up many times. V is TRBV11-1 and J is TRBJ2-2, with TRBD2 as a possible D gene (7 bases). Germline CDR1 SGHAT, CDR2 FQDESV (reference sequence). The CDR3 length is 16 residues. Trimming pared 9 bases from V and 1 base from J, leaving 18 bases between. The CDR3: CASFMGGPRNTGELFF. CDR3 DNA sequence: TGTGCCAGTTTCATGGGGGGGCCCAGGAACACCGGGGAGCTGTTTTTT.

This clone was observed at least ten times. The gene calls are TRBV7-9 and TRBJ1-2; no clear D gene. Trimming shortened V by 8 bases and J by 3 bases, and 13 bases separated the two germline ends. CDR1 is SEHNR and CDR2 is FQNEAQ in the germline V gene (reference sequence). The CDR3 is made up of 13 amino acids. This chain's CDR3 is CASDPEVDYGYTF. The DNA for the CDR3 is TGTGCCAGCGACCCAGAGGTTGACTATGGCTACACCTTC.